This T cell receptor beta chain was recorded in a study of molecular identifiers for immune sequencing clone quantification. Trimming removed 4 bases from V and 6 bases from J, with 16 bases in between. This CDR3 has 14 residues. From germline, CDR1 is LNHDA and CDR2 SQIVND (reference sequence). From the PCR reads, TCRdb called clonotypes with MiXCR, one entry per CDR3 protein. The table has approximately 93,000 distinct CDR3 sequences, around a quarter seen once; the top ten hold approximately 0.78%. The rearrangement joins TRBV19 to TRBJ2-7; D remains ambiguous. The clonotype was recovered from a human donor in good health. Some libraries in this study had Jurkat cell RNA spiked in. The sample was naive CD8+ T cells from blood, with Jurkat cell RNA spiked in. Noted subset: FACS-sorted CD8+CD4-CCR7+CD45RA+ naive T cells. The CDR3 nucleotides read TGTGCCAGTAGTAATTGGCCGGGCTTGGGCGAGCAGTACTTC. As protein: CASSNWPGLGEQYF.